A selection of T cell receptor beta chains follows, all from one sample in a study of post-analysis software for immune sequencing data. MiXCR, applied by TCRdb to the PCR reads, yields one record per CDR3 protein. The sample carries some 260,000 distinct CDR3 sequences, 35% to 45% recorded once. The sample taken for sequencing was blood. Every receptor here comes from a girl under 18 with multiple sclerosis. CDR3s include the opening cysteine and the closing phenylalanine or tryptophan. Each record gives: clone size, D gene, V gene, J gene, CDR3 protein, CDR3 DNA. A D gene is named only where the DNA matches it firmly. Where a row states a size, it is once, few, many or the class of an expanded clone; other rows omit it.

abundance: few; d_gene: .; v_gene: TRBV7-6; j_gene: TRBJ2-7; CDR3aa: CAGSLVQGILYEQYF; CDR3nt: TGTGCCGGCAGCTTAGTCCAGGGGATACTCTACGAGCAGTACTTC
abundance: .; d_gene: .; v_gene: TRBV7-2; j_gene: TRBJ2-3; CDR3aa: CASSLLGAVRDTQYF; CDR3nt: TGTGCCAGCAGCTTACTTGGCGCGGTGAGAGATACGCAGTATTTT
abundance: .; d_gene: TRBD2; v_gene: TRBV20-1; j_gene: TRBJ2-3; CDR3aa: CSATLTSGGPDTQYF; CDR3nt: TGCAGTGCTACCCTGACTAGCGGGGGACCAGATACGCAGTATTTT
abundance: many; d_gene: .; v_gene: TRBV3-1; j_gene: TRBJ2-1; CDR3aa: CASSLFRHEQFF; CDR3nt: TGTGCCAGCAGCCTCTTTCGGCATGAGCAGTTCTTC
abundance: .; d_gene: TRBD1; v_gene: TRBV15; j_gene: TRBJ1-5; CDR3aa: CATSRATGAGNQPQHF; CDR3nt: TGTGCCACCAGCAGAGCGACAGGGGCAGGCAATCAGCCCCAGCATTTT
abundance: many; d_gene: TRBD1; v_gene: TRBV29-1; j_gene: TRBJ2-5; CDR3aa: CSVTTRDSEETQYF; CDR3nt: TGCAGCGTCACCACCAGGGACAGCGAAGAGACCCAGTACTTC
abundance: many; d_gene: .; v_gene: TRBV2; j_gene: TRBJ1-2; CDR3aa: CASNGYTF; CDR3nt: TGTGCCAGCAATGGCTACACCTTC
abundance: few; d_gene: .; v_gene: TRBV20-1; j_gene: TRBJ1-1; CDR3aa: CSACQGMGTEAFF; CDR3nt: TGCAGTGCCTGCCAGGGAATGGGGACTGAAGCTTTCTTT
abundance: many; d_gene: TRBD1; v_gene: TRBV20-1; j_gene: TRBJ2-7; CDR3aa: CSAMSGQGDDEQYF; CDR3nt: TGCAGTGCTATGTCCGGGCAGGGGGACGACGAGCAGTACTTC
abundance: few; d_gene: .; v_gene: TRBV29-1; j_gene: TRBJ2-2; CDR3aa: CSVATGGGSNGELFF; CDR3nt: TGCAGCGTCGCTACAGGGGGGGGAAGTAACGGGGAGCTGTTTTTT
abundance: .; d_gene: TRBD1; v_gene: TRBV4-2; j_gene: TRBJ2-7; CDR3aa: CASSQVTGGYEQYF; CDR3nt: TGTGCCAGCAGCCAAGTTACAGGGGGGTACGAGCAGTACTTC
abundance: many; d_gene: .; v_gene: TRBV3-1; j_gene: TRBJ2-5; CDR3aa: CASSLPPVGLNRETQYF; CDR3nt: TGTGCCAGCAGCCTTCCCCCGGTCGGCCTTAATCGGGAGACCCAGTACTTC
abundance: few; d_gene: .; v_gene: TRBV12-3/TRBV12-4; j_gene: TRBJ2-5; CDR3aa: CVSSAGDEQYF; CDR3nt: TGTGTCAGCAGTGCAGGGGATGAGCAGTACTTC
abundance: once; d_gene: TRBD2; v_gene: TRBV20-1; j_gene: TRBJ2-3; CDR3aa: CSARGGLAVDTQYF; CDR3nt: TGCAGTGCTAGAGGCGGACTAGCTGTCGATACGCAGTATTTT
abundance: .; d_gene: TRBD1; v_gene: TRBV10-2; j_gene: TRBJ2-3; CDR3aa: CASSLRGTVLGDTQYF; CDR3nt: TGCGCCAGCAGTCTCCGAGGGACAGTCCTCGGGGATACGCAGTATTTT
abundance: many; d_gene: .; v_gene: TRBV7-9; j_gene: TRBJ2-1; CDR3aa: CASSRLDSEQFF; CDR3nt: TGTGCCAGCAGCCGACTTGACTCCGAGCAGTTCTTC
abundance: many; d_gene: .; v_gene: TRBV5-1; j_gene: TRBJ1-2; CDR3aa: CASSSQVGRSNYGYTF; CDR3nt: TGCGCCAGCAGCTCCCAAGTCGGGAGATCCAACTATGGCTACACCTTC
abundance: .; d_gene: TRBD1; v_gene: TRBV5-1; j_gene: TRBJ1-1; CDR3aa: CASSLGQGSTSEAFF; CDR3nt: TGCGCCAGCAGCTTGGGACAGGGCTCGACCTCTGAAGCTTTCTTT
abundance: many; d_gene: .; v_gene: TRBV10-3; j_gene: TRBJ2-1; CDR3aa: CAISPGTPAQFF; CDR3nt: TGTGCCATCAGTCCCGGGACCCCTGCGCAGTTCTTC
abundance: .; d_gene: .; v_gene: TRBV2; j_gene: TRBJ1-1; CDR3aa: CASSDQGMNTEAFF; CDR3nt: TGTGCCAGCAGTGACCAGGGCATGAACACTGAAGCTTTCTTT
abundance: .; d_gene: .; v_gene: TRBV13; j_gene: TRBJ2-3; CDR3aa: CASSPSGAGWGTDTQYF; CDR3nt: TGTGCCAGCAGCCCATCCGGGGCAGGGTGGGGCACAGATACGCAGTATTTT
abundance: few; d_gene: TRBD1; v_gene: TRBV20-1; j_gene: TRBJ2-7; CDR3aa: CSARRRGGTGEYEQYF; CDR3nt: TGCAGTGCTAGAAGGAGGGGCGGGACAGGGGAATACGAGCAGTACTTC
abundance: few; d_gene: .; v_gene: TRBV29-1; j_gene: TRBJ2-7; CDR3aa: CSVEDPGLRQYF; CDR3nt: TGCAGCGTTGAAGATCCGGGCCTTCGGCAGTACTTC
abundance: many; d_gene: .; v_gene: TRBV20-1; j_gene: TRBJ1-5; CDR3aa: CSARDWENQPQHF; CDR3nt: TGCAGTGCTAGAGATTGGGAAAATCAGCCCCAGCATTTT
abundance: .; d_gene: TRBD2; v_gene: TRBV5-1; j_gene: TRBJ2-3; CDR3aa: CASSLGGGLAGSDTQYF; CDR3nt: TGCGCCAGCAGCTTGGGGGGCGGACTAGCTGGTTCCGATACGCAGTATTTT
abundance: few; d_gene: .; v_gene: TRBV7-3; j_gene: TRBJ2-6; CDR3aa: CASSEDTYSGANVLTF; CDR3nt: TGTGCCAGCAGCGAAGACACTTACTCTGGGGCCAACGTCCTGACTTTC